This T cell receptor beta chain was sequenced in a study of cytomegalovirus exposure and HLA in healthy donors. Points from the study as a whole: According to a subsequent analysis, TCR clusters from the first cohort were inclined to appear together in the 110 or so validation repertoires. Specific recognition of CMV antigens was confirmed in vitro for a few chains (all CMV-associated). There were some 150 TCR beta chains listed as cytomegalovirus-associated.

V lost 3 bases to trimming and J lost 8 bases, with 5 bases between them. Germline CDR1 is MDHEN and CDR2 is SYDVKM. CDR3 size: 11 residues. A remark on this clone: Antigen: not known.

Using immunoSEQ multiplex PCR, the repertoire was profiled, and TCRdb retains in-frame clones only, with some absent. Of around 190,000 clones listed, more than 75% are singletons. The donors were in the roughly 130-subject validation cohort, distinct from the roughly 670-subject first cohort. The J gene is TRBJ2-1, the V gene TRBV28; D uncertain. The TCR originated in a man under 40 in good health and CMV-seropositive. Sequenced sample: PBMCs. CDR3 in amino acids: CASSLIHEQFF. CDR3 in DNA: TGTGCCAGCAGTTTGATCCATGAGCAGTTCTTC.